The rows below give T cell receptor beta chains drawn from one sample of a study of CD8+CD57+ T cells in acquired aplastic anemia. MiXCR, run by TCRdb on the reads, gives a single entry per CDR3 protein. The sample yields 250,000 to 300,000 distinct CDR3 sequences, 55% to 65% seen once. Sequencing was performed on sorted CD4+, CD8+, or CD8+CD57+ T cells (not recorded which) from PBMCs. The origin of the receptors is a human donor with severe aplastic anemia or a healthy control (not recorded which). Each CDR3 is given with its conserved first and last residue. The order of the fields is J gene, CDR3 length, V gene, D gene, clone size, CDR3 DNA, CDR3 protein. D genes are given only for firm matches. Clone size is shown for a subset of rows, as once, few, many or a class of expanded clone.

TRBJ2-2 | 17 | TRBV24-1 | . | . | TGTGCCACCAGTGATCCCCGCTTAGGGTTAAGCACCGGGGAGCTGTTTTTT | CATSDPRLGLSTGELFF
TRBJ2-7 | 17 | TRBV29-1 | TRBD2 | . | TGCAGCGCCCGTAGCGGGATTGCACCTCCGTGCTCCTACGAGCAGTACTTC | CSARSGIAPPCSYEQYF
TRBJ1-5 | 15 | TRBV27 | . | . | TGTGCCAGCAGTTCGCTTACAGGGCCCCGACAGCCCCAGCATTTT | CASSSLTGPRQPQHF
TRBJ1-3 | 15 | TRBV19 | . | . | TGTGCCAGTAGTGTCTTACCAGGTTCTGGAAACACCATATATTTT | CASSVLPGSGNTIYF
TRBJ2-2 | 13 | TRBV20-1 | TRBD1 | . | TGCAGTGCTAGGGACAGGGCGGACGGGGAGCTGTTTTTT | CSARDRADGELFF
TRBJ1-5 | 12 | TRBV27 | . | . | TGTGCCAGCAGTTTATTGGGTCAGCCCCAGCATTTT | CASSLLGQPQHF
TRBJ1-4 | 13 | TRBV6-2/TRBV6-3 | . | many | TGTGCCGCCCGCGGTGAACTTAATGAAAAACTGTTTTTT | CAARGELNEKLFF
TRBJ2-7 | 16 | TRBV5-4 | TRBD2 | . | TGTGCCAGCAGCCCAACTCCTAGCGGGGGTCCCTACGAGCAGTACTTC | CASSPTPSGGPYEQYF
TRBJ1-2 | 12 | TRBV6-1 | . | once | TGTGCCAGCAGTGAAGTGGGTTTGAGCTACACCTTC | CASSEVGLSYTF
TRBJ1-1 | 15 | TRBV5-1 | . | . | TGCGCCAGCAGCTTACGGACAGATCCTAACACTGAAGCTTTCTTT | CASSLRTDPNTEAFF